This TCR beta chain is from a study of OX40 agonist ivuxolimab in advanced cancers. Method: immunoSEQ multiplex PCR; TCRdb's copy keeps in-frame clones and lacks some. The data contain 60,000 to 75,000 clones, around nine tenths of them singletons. The CDR3 sequence is 15 residues long. Germline V lookup: CDR1 MNHNS, CDR2 SASEGT. Trimming shortened V by 6 bases and J by 0 bases, and 15 bases separated the two germline ends. Samples of blood were obtained at baseline, on cycle 4 day 1, and on cycle 7 day 1. The sequenced sample was CD4+ or CD8+ T cells sorted from blood, obtained in a trial of the OX40 agonist ivuxolimab. The sequence came from an adult with an advanced solid tumor such as melanoma, head and neck, liver or kidney cancer. V usage is TRBV6-1 and J usage is TRBJ2-7; tentative D call: TRBD2 (6 bases). CDR3 sequence: CASREGLASSYEQYF. The CDR3 nucleotides are TGTGCCAGCAGGGAGGGACTGGCGAGCTCCTACGAGCAGTACTTC.